Listed below are T cell receptor beta chains from one sample, sequenced in a study of OX40 agonist ivuxolimab in advanced cancers. Assay used: immunoSEQ multiplex PCR; TCRdb lists only in-frame clones, some missing. The repertoire holds 40,000 or so clones, with around 84% as singletons. Sequenced material: CD4+ or CD8+ T cells sorted from blood, taken in a trial of the OX40 agonist ivuxolimab. The receptors come from an adult with an advanced solid tumor such as melanoma, head and neck, liver or kidney cancer. CDR3s include the opening cysteine and the closing phenylalanine or tryptophan. A D gene is named only where the DNA matches it firmly. Some rows have no size entry. The others give once, few or many, or a class for an expanded clone.

V	D	size	J	CDR3	DNA
TRBV10-3	TRBD1	once	TRBJ1-2	CAISESLRQGTF	TGTGCCATCAGTGAGTCGTTAAGACAGGGAACCTTC
TRBV19	TRBD1	-	TRBJ1-5	CASSIDRDSRWPQHF	TGTGCCAGTAGTATAGATCGGGACAGCCGATGGCCCCAGCATTTT
TRBV21-1	-	-	TRBJ2-3	CASSNRMIGGDTQYF	TGTGCCAGCAGCAACCGAATGATAGGGGGGGATACGCAGTATTTT
TRBV9	-	once	TRBJ2-2	CASSVGGSGELFF	TGTGCCAGCAGCGTAGGGGGATCCGGGGAGCTGTTTTTT
TRBV15	-	-	TRBJ2-4	CATGGASLAKNIQYF	TGTGCCACGGGGGGAGCGTCCTTAGCCAAAAACATTCAGTACTTC
TRBV5-4	-	-	TRBJ1-2	CASSLGSGDGYTF	TGTGCCAGCAGCTTGGGAAGTGGGGATGGCTACACCTTC
TRBV9	-	-	TRBJ2-7	CASSVGPPYEQYF	TGTGCCAGCAGCGTTGGACCACCTTACGAGCAGTACTTC
TRBV19	-	-	TRBJ1-1	CATNDRRRRVETEAFF	TGTGCCACTAACGACCGTCGCCGTAGGGTGGAGACTGAAGCTTTCTTT
TRBV5-6	-	-	TRBJ2-5	CASSLQETQHF	TGTGCCAGCAGCTTACAGGAGACCCAGCACTTC
TRBV28	-	-	TRBJ2-2	CASSLGGTGELFF	TGTGCCAGCAGTCTTGGGGGCACCGGGGAGCTGTTTTTT
TRBV28	-	-	TRBJ1-3	CASSWSNRDTIYF	TGTGCCAGCAGTTGGTCAAATCGGGACACCATATATTTT
TRBV27	-	-	TRBJ1-1	CASSLSVNTEAFF	TGTGCCAGCAGTTTGTCGGTTAACACTGAAGCTTTCTTT
TRBV19	-	-	TRBJ2-1	CASSIDGPNEQFF	TGTGCCAGTAGTATAGACGGCCCTAATGAGCAGTTCTTC
TRBV6-6	-	-	TRBJ1-1	CASSYSPRVEAFF	TGTGCCAGCAGTTACTCGCCCCGAGTGGAGGCTTTCTTT
TRBV11-3	-	-	TRBJ2-7	CASSLVLSGDSEQYF	TGTGCCAGCAGCTTAGTACTATCGGGGGACAGCGAGCAGTACTTC
TRBV7-9	-	-	TRBJ1-4	CASSPARTSPEEKLFF	TGTGCCAGCAGCCCAGCGCGGACGTCCCCAGAGGAAAAACTGTTTTTT
TRBV7-2	-	few	TRBJ1-6	CASSLGGTSPLHF	TGTGCCAGCAGCTTGGGGGGAACATCACCCCTCCACTTT
TRBV19	-	-	TRBJ1-1	CASSMGLMNTEAFF	TGTGCCAGTAGTATGGGGCTCATGAACACTGAAGCTTTCTTT
TRBV6-4	-	-	TRBJ2-2	CASSDSGELFF	TGTGCCAGCAGTGACTCGGGGGAGCTGTTTTTT
TRBV27	-	once	TRBJ1-2	CASKTVELGYTF	TGTGCCAGCAAGACGGTTGAGCTTGGCTACACCTTC
TRBV19	-	-	TRBJ1-1	CATSGTLNTEAFF	TGTGCCACCTCGGGCACCCTTAATACTGAAGCTTTCTTT
TRBV18	TRBD2	once	TRBJ2-5	CASSPFDGGAEETQYF	TGTGCCAGCTCACCATTTGACGGGGGGGCGGAAGAGACCCAGTACTTC
TRBV5-1	TRBD1	-	TRBJ2-1	CASITDRGYNEQFF	TGCGCCAGTATAACGGACAGGGGCTACAATGAGCAGTTCTTC
TRBV7-9	-	-	TRBJ1-1	CASSLPGNTEAFF	TGTGCCAGCAGCTTACCGGGGAACACTGAAGCTTTCTTT
TRBV9	-	-	TRBJ2-7	CASSEHWGSYEQYF	TGTGCCAGCAGCGAACACTGGGGATCCTACGAGCAGTACTTC
TRBV9	TRBD1	-	TRBJ2-5	CASSPGKGAVETQYF	TGTGCCAGCTCCCCAGGCAAGGGGGCGGTGGAGACCCAGTACTTC
TRBV29-1	TRBD1	-	TRBJ1-2	CSVLDRDRGDGYTF	TGCAGCGTTCTAGACCGGGACAGGGGGGATGGCTACACCTTC
TRBV19	-	-	TRBJ2-1	CASSIAGIGLDEQFF	TGTGCCAGTAGTATAGCGGGAATCGGGCTGGATGAGCAGTTCTTC